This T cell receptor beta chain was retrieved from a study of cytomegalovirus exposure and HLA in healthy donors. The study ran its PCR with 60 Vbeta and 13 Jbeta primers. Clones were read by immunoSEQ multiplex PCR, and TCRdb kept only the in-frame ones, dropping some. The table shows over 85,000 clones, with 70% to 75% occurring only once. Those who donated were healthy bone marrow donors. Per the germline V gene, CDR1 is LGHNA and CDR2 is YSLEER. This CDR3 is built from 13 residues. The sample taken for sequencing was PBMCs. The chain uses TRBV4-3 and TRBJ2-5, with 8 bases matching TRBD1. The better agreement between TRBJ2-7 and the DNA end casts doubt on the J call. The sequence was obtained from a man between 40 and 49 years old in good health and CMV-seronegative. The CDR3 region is CASSLTGGHEQYF. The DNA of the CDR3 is TGCGCCAGCAGCCTAACAGGGGGGCACGAGCAGTACTTC.